This T cell receptor beta chain was documented in a study of T-cell reconstitution after alpha-beta-depleted transplantation in children. Library preparation (for TCRbeta) was performed with unique molecular identifiers. TCRdb reanalysed the PCR reads using MiXCR and keeps one entry per CDR3 protein. The sample carries some 600,000 distinct CDR3 sequences, 10% to 15% recorded once. As regards this clonotype: The antigen remains unidentified.

Whole-study results and caveats: Diversity and T-cell counts at one year after transplant derived mostly from new T cells. Roughly two months post-transplant, alpha-beta T cells reportedly originated from several hundred graft clones that had expanded.

This TCR derives from a male patient younger than 18 who had a stem cell transplant for acute myeloid leukemia, so the T cells may come from the graft donor. The sequencing here drew on PBMCs, mostly from graft donor cells, taken 360 days after TCRalphabeta/CD19-depleted stem cell transplant.

The CDR3 loop is CSVLARGTKNIQYF. The CDR3 nucleotides are TGCAGCGTCCTAGCTAGGGGTACCAAAAACATTCAGTACTTC. The J gene is TRBJ2-4, the V gene TRBV29-1; the D call may be TRBD1 or TRBD2 (5 bases each). The V gene's germline CDR1 is SQVTM and CDR2 ANQGSEA. CDR3 length equals 14 residues. Between the trimmed V and J ends, which lost 6 bases and 2 bases, there was a span of 14 bases.